This TCR beta chain was found in a study of tumor-infiltrating lymphocytes in primary liver carcinoma. Overall study context: Staging placed the tumors at T1-T3 N0M0, and they measured about 4 to 11 cm across.

The investigators made TCR beta cDNA from roughly 460 ng total RNA, using a constant-region primer. It was through three nested multiplex PCR rounds of slightly modified ARM-PCR that TCR beta libraries arose. It was with TRBV1-TRBV30 forward primers and a C-beta reverse primer that the first two PCR rounds were run, at about 10 cycles each. MiXCR, run by TCRdb on the multiplex PCR reads, gives a single entry per CDR3 protein. The sample comprises 75,000 to 80,000 distinct CDR3 sequences, roughly 69% of which are singletons, and approximately 26% rests with the top ten. From germline, CDR1 is MDHEN and CDR2 SYDVKM. The CDR3 is 16 residues long. V was clipped by 3 bases and J by 6 bases, with 17 bases between them. For this clonotype: Its antigen is not identified.

Co-extracted RNA and DNA came from around 18-30 mg of unsorted bulk tissue. Patients' primary liver carcinoma was surgically resected. Study-wide findings and caveats: Tumor-adjacent and tumor-blood pairs shared a smaller degree of overlap than tumor region pairs.

The clonotype comes from a man between 35 and 55 years old with primary liver carcinoma and hepatitis B virus infection. Material: tumor-adjacent normal liver tissue. The V gene is TRBV28, the J gene TRBJ2-2; D might be TRBD1 (6 bases). CDR3 residues: CASSLAQGIPAGELFF. As DNA, the CDR3 is TGTGCCAGCAGTTTGGCACAGGGTATCCCCGCCGGGGAGCTGTTTTTT.